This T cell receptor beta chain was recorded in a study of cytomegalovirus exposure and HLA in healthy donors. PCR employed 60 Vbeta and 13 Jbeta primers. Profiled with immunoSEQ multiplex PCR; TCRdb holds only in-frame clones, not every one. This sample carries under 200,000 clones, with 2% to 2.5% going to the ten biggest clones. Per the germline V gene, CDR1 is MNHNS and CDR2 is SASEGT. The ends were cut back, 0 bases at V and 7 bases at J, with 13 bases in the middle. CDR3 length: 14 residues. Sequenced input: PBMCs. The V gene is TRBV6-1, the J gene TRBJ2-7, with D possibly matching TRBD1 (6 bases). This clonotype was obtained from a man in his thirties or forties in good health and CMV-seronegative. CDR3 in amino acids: CASSEAVGDREQYF. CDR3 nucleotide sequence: TGTGCCAGCAGTGAAGCGGTGGGTGACAGGGAGCAGTACTTC.